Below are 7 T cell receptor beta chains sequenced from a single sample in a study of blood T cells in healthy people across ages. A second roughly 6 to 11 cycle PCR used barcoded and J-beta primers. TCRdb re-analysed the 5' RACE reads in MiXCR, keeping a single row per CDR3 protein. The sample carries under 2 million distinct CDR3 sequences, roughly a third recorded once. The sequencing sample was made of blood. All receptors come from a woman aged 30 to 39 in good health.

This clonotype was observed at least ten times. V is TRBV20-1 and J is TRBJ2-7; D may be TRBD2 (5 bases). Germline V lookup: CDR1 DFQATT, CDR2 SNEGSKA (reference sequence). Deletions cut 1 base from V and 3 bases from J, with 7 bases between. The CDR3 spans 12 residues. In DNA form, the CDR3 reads TGCAGTGCTAGAGCGGGGTACTACGAGCAGTACTTC. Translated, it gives CSARAGYYEQYF.

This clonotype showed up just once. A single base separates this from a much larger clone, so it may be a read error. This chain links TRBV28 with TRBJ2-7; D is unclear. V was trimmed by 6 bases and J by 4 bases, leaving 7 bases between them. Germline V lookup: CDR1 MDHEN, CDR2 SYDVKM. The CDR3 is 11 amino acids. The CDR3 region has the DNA TGTGCCAGCAGCAACCAATACGAGCAGTACTTC. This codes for CASSNQYEQYF.

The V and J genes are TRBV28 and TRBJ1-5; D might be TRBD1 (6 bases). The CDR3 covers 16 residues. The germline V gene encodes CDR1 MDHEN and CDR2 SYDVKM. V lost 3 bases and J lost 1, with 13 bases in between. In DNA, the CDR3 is TGTGCCAGCAGTTTTACTCAGGGGTGGAGCAATCAGCCCCAGCATTTT. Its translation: CASSFTQGWSNQPQHF.

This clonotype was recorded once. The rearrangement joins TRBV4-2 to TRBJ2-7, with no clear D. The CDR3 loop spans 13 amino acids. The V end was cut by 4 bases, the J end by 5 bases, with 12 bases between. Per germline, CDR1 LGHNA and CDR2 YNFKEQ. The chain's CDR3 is CASSLKGADEQYF. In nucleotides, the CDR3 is TGTGCCAGCAGCCTAAAGGGCGCCGACGAGCAGTACTTC.

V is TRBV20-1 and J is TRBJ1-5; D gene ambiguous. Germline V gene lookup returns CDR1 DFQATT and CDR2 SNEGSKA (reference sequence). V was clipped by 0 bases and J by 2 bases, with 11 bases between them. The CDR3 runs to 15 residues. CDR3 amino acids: CSAREVPVGNQPQHF. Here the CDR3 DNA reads TGCAGTGCTAGAGAGGTCCCGGTGGGCAATCAGCCCCAGCATTTT.

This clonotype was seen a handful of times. The DNA for the CDR3 is TGCAGTGCTAGAGATCTTCTAACGGTAGCGGGGAACACAGATACGCAGTATTTT. It encodes CSARDLLTVAGNTDTQYF. V is TRBV20-1 and J is TRBJ2-3; 8 bases are a match to TRBD2. Trimming removed 0 bases from V and 2 bases from J; junction bases left unmatched: 13. The CDR3 extends over 18 amino acids. Germline values: CDR1 DFQATT, CDR2 SNEGSKA (reference sequence).

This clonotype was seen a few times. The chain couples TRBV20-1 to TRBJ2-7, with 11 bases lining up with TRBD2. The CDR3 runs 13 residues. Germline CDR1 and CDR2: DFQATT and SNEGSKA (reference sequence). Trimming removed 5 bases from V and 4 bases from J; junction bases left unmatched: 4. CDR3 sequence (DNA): TGCAGTGCTTATTCTAGCGGGGGGTACGAGCAGTACTTC. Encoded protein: CSAYSSGGYEQYF.